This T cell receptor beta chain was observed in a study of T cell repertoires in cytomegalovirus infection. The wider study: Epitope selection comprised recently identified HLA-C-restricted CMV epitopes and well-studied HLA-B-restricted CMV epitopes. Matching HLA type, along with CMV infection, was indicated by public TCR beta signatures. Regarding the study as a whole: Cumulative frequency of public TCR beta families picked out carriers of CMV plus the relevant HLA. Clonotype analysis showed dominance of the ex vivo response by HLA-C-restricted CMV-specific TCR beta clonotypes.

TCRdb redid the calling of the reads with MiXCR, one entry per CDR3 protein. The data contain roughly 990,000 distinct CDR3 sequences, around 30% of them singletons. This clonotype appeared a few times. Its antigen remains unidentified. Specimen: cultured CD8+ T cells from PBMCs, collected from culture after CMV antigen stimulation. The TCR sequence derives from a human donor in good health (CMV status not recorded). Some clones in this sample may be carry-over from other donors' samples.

CDR3 DNA: TGTGCCACCAGTGATTCCTTCGGACAGCCTTCGGGTGCTGGGGCCAACGTCCTGACTTTC. It yields the protein CATSDSFGQPSGAGANVLTF. V gene TRBV24-1 combines with J gene TRBJ2-6, with a tentative D call TRBD1 (6 bases). CDR1 is KGHDR, CDR2 SFDVKD, per germline. CDR3 length: 20 residues. The ends were cut back, 2 bases at V and 2 bases at J, with 21 bases in the middle.